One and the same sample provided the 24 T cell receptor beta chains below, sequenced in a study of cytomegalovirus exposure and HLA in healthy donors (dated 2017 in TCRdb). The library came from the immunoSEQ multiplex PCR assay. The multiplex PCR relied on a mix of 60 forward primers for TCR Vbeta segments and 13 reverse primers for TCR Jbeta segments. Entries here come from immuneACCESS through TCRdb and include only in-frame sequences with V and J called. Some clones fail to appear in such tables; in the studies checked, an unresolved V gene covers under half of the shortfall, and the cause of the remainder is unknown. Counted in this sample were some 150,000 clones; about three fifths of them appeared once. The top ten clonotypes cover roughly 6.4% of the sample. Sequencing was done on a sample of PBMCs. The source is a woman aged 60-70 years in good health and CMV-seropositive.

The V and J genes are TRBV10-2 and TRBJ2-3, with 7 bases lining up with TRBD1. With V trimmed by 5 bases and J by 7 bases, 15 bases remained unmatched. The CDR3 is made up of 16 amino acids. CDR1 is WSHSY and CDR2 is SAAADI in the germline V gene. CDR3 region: CASSSNLGQRQNTQYF. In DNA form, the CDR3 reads TGCGCCAGCAGTTCTAATCTGGGACAGCGTCAGAATACGCAGTATTTT.

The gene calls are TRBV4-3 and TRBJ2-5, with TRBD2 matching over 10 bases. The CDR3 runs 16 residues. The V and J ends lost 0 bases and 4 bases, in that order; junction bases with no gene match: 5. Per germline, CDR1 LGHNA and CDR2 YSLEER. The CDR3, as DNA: TGCGCCAGCAGCCAAGATAATCTAGCGGGAGTAGAGACCCAGTACTTC. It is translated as CASSQDNLAGVETQYF.

Written as DNA, the CDR3 is TGCAGCGTGTCTTCTGGACTAGCACCCAATGAGCAGTTCTTC. Its translation is CSVSSGLAPNEQFF. The genes are TRBV29-1 and TRBJ2-1; TRBD2 matches at 8 bases. CDR3 length equals 14 residues. In germline, CDR1 is SQVTM, CDR2 ANQGSEA. V lost 6 bases to trimming and J lost 6 bases; unmatched junction nucleotides: 10.

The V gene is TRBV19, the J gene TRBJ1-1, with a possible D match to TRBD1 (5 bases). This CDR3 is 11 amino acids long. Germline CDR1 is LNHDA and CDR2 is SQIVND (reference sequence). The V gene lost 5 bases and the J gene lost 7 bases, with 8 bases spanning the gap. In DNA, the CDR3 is TGTGCCAGTAGTGGGGGGGTTGAAGCTTTCTTT. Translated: CASSGGVEAFF.

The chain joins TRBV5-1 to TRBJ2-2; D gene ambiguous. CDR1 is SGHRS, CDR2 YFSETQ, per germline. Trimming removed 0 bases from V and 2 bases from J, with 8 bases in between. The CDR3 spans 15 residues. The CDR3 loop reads CASSLAEVNTGELFF. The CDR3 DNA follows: TGCGCCAGCAGCTTGGCCGAGGTCAACACCGGGGAGCTGTTTTTT.

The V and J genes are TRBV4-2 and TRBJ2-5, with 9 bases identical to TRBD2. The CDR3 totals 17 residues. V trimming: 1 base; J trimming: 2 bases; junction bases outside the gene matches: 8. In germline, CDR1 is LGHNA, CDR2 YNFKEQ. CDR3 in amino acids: CASSQGGGLANQETQYF. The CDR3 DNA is TGTGCCAGCAGCCAAGGGGGCGGACTAGCGAATCAAGAGACCCAGTACTTC.

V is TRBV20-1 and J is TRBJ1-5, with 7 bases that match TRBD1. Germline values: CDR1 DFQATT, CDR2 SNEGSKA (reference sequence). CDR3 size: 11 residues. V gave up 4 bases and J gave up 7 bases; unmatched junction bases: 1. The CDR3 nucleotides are TGCAGTGCTACAGGGGGACAGCCCCAGCATTTT. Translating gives CSATGGQPQHF.

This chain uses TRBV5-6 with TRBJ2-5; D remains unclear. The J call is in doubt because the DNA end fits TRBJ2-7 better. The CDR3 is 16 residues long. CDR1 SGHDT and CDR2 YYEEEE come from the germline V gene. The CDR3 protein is CASSLVSPSGLYEQYF. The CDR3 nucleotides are TGTGCCAGCAGCTTGGTTAGCCCCAGTGGCCTCTACGAGCAGTACTTC.

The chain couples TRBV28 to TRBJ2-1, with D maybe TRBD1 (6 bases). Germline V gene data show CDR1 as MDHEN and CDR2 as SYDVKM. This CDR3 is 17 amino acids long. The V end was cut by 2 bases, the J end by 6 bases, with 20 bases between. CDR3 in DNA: TGTGCCAGCAGTTTAAGGGGAAATAAACAGGGTACCAATGAGCAGTTCTTC. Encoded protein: CASSLRGNKQGTNEQFF. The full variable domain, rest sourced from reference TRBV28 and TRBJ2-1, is DVKVTQSSRYLVKRTGEKVFLECVQDMDHENMFWYRQDPGLGLRLIYFSYDVKMKEKGDIPEGYSVSREKKERFSLILESASTNQTSMYLCASSLRGNKQGTNEQFFGPGTRLTVL.

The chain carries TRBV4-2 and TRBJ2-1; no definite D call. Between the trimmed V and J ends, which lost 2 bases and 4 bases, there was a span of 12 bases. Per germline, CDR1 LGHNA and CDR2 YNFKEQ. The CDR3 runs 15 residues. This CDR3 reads CASSQSASSYNEQFF. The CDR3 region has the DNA TGTGCCAGCAGCCAATCGGCTAGTTCATACAATGAGCAGTTCTTC.

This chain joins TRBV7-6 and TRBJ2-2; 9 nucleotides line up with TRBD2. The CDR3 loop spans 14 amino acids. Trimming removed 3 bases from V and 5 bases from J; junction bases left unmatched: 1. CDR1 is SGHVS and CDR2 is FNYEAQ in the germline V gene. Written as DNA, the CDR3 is TGTGCCAGCAGCTTGCGGGAGGGGACCGGGGAGCTGTTTTTT. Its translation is CASSLREGTGELFF.

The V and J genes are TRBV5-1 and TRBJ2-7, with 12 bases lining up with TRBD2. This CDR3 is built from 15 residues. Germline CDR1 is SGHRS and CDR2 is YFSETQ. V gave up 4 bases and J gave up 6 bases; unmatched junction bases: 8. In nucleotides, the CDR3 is TGCGCCAGCAGCACTGCTAGCGGGAGGGGTGTCGAGCAGTACTTC. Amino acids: CASSTASGRGVEQYF.

CDR3 in amino acids: CASSDTSASYEQYF. CDR3 nucleotide sequence: TGTGCCAGCAGTGATACTAGCGCCTCCTACGAGCAGTACTTC. This chain links TRBV5-4 with TRBJ2-5; 7 positions match TRBD2. The DNA matches TRBJ2-7 better at its end, which makes the J call doubtful. Germline V gene data show CDR1 as SGHNT and CDR2 as YYREEE (reference sequence). The CDR3 contains 14 residues.

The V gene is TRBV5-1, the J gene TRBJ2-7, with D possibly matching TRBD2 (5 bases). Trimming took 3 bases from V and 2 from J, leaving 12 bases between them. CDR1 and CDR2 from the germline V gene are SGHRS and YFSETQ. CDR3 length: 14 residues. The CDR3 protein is CASSSSRAPYEQYF. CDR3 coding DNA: TGCGCCAGCAGCTCCTCGCGGGCCCCCTACGAGCAGTACTTC. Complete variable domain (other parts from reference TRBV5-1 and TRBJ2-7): KAGVTQTPRYLIKTRGQQVTLSCSPISGHRSVSWYQQTPGQGLQFLFEYFSETQRNKGNFPGRFSGRQFSNSRSEMNVSTLELGDSALYLCASSSSRAPYEQYFGPGTRLTVT.

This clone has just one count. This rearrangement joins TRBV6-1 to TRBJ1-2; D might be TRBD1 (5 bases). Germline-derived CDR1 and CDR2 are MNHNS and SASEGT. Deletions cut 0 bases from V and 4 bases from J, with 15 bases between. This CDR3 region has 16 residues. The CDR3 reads CASSEAPDGGTYGYTF. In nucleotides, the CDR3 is TGTGCCAGCAGTGAAGCGCCCGACGGGGGGACCTATGGCTACACCTTC.

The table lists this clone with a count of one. The chain's CDR3 is CASSQDRDRTQSVYTF. The CDR3 nucleotides read TGTGCCAGCAGCCAAGATAGGGACAGGACACAATCCGTCTACACCTTC. The chain carries TRBV4-2 and TRBJ1-2; 8 bases fit TRBD1. Germline lookup yields CDR1 LGHNA and CDR2 YNFKEQ. The CDR3 consists of 16 residues. J gave up 10 bases and V 0 bases, and 13 bases lay outside the gene matches.

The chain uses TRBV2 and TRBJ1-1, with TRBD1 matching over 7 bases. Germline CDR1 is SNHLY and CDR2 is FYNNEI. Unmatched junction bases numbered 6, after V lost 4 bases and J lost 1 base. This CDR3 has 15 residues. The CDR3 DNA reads TGTGCCAGCAGTGCAAACAGGGGAGGGAACACTGAAGCTTTCTTT. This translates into CASSANRGGNTEAFF.

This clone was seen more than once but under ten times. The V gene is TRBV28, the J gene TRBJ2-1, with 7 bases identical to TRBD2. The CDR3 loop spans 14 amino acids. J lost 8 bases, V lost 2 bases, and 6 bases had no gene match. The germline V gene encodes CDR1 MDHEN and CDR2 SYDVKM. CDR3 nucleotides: TGTGCCAGCAGTTTAAGCGGGGCTCTGGATGAGCAGTTCTTC. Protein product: CASSLSGALDEQFF.

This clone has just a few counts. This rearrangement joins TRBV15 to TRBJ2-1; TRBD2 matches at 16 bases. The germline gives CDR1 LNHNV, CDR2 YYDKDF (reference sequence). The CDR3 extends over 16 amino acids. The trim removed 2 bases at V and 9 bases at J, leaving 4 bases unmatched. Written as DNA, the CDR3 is TGTGCCACCAGCAGATTGGGACTAGCGGGAGGGGTTGAGCAGTTCTTC. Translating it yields CATSRLGLAGGVEQFF.

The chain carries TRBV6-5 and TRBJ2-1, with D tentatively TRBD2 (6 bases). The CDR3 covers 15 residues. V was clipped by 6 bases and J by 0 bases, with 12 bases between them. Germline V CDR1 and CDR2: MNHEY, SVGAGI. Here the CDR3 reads CASSERGSSYNEQFF. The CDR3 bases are TGTGCCAGCAGCGAACGGGGGAGCTCCTACAATGAGCAGTTCTTC.

For the CDR3, the DNA is TGTGCCAGCAGTCCCCGCGGGGAGCTGTTTTTT. This translates into CASSPRGELFF. The V and J genes are TRBV28 and TRBJ2-2; D not certain. This CDR3 contains 11 residues. V was clipped by 5 bases and J by 7 bases, with 5 bases between them. CDR1 is MDHEN, CDR2 SYDVKM, per germline.

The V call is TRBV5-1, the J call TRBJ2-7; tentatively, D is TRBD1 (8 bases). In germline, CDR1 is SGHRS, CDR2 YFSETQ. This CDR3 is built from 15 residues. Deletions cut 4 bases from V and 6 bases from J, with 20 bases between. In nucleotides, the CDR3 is TGCGCCAGCAGCCTCCCCGCTAGCGGACAGGGCGAGCAGTACTTC. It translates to CASSLPASGQGEQYF. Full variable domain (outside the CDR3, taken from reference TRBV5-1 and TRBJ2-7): KAGVTQTPRYLIKTRGQQVTLSCSPISGHRSVSWYQQTPGQGLQFLFEYFSETQRNKGNFPGRFSGRQFSNSRSEMNVSTLELGDSALYLCASSLPASGQGEQYFGPGTRLTVT.

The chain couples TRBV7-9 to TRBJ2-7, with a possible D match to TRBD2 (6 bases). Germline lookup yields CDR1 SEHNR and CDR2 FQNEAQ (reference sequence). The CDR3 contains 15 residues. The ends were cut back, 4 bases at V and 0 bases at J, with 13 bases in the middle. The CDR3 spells CASSWDWGSSYEQYF. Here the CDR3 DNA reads TGTGCCAGCAGCTGGGACTGGGGGAGCTCCTACGAGCAGTACTTC.

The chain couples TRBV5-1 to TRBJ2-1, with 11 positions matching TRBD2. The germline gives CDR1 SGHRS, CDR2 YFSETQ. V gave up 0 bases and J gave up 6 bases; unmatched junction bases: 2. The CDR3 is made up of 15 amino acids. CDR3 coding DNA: TGCGCCAGCAGCTTGGCTCTAGCGGGAGGCAATGAGCAGTTCTTC. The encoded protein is CASSLALAGGNEQFF.